The 17 T cell receptor beta chains presented below share a single source sample, sequenced in a study of blood T cells in healthy people across ages. Alongside a J-beta primer mix, a sample-barcoded 5' primer served in a second PCR lasting about 7 to 12 cycles. TCRdb redid the calling of the 5' RACE reads with MiXCR, one entry per CDR3 protein. The data hold around 800,000 distinct CDR3 sequences, with less than 70% observed a single time. Sequencing was carried out using blood. The source of these receptors is a man older than 75 in good health.

This sequence joins TRBV7-6 and TRBJ2-4; D gene uncertain. The J call may be in error: the DNA end matches TRBJ2-7 better. The germline V gene has CDR1 SGHVS and CDR2 FNYEAQ. The CDR3 contains 12 residues. The CDR3 region has the DNA TGTGCCAGCAGCCCTATACTTGGCGAGCAGTACTTC. As protein: CASSPILGEQYF.

The J gene is TRBJ1-5, the V gene TRBV20-1, with D maybe TRBD1 (5 bases). Between the trimmed V and J ends, which lost 4 bases and 5 bases, there was a span of 12 bases. The CDR3 totals 13 residues. Per germline, CDR1 DFQATT and CDR2 SNEGSKA (reference sequence). The chain's CDR3 is CSATQGTDQPQHF. The CDR3 DNA follows: TGCAGTGCTACCCAGGGTACCGATCAGCCCCAGCATTTT.

CDR3 amino acids: CASSTRGMVGEQYF. The CDR3 DNA is TGTGCCAGCAGCACCCGAGGTATGGTGGGGGAGCAGTACTTC. This chain links TRBV21-1 with TRBJ2-4; the tabulated D call, TRBD1, remains unverified against the DNA. TRBV21-1 is a pseudogene locus. This CDR3 region has 14 residues.

The V and J genes are TRBV25-1 and TRBJ1-6; 9 nucleotides line up with TRBD1. CDR1 is MGHDK and CDR2 is SYGVNS in the germline V gene. This CDR3 is 14 amino acids long. V lost 6 bases to trimming and J lost 7 bases; unmatched junction nucleotides: 4. The CDR3: CASRGTGRNSPLHF. CDR3 nucleotide sequence: TGTGCCAGCAGGGGGACAGGGAGGAATTCACCCCTCCACTTT.

The V gene is TRBV5-1, the J gene TRBJ2-5, with 8 bases matching TRBD1. This CDR3 is built from 19 residues. Trimming at V came to 4 bases and at J to 0 bases, leaving 17 bases not matched to a gene. In germline, CDR1 is SGHRS, CDR2 YFSETQ. In DNA form, the CDR3 reads TGCGCCAGCAGCGCCCCGCTTGTCATCGACAGGGGTAACCAAGAGACCCAGTACTTC. Protein product: CASSAPLVIDRGNQETQYF.

The rearrangement joins TRBV20-1 to TRBJ2-1; TRBD1 matches at 7 bases. The trim removed 8 bases at V and 3 bases at J, leaving 13 bases unmatched. CDR1 DFQATT and CDR2 SNEGSKA come from the germline V gene (reference sequence). The CDR3 consists of 15 residues. CDR3 bases: TGCAGTTTCCCACCGTTGGGACAGAACTACAATGAGCAGTTCTTC. Protein: CSFPPLGQNYNEQFF.

The chain joins TRBV5-1 to TRBJ2-7; TRBD2 aligns across 9 bases. Germline V gene lookup returns CDR1 SGHRS and CDR2 YFSETQ. The trim removed 5 bases at V and 2 bases at J, leaving 17 bases unmatched. The CDR3 has 18 residues. The CDR3 DNA reads TGCGCCAGCAGGGAGTCTAGCGGGACCCAGACCCACCCCTACGAGCAGTACTTC. Protein sequence: CASRESSGTQTHPYEQYF.

The J gene is TRBJ2-1, the V gene TRBV12-3 or TRBV12-4; maybe TRBD2 (7 bases). V lost 1 base, J lost 7 bases, and 20 bases lay in between. The CDR3 covers 17 residues. The CDR3 region has the DNA TGTGCCAGCAGTTTAGTACGAGTAGGCAGGGGAGGGAATGAGCAGTTCTTC. The encoded protein is CASSLVRVGRGGNEQFF.

The chain has TRBV4-1 and TRBJ2-7, with TRBD1 matching over 9 bases. Germline lookup yields CDR1 MGHRA and CDR2 YSYEKL. The J segment lost 2 bases and the V segment lost 0 bases, leaving 5 bases of the junction unmatched. The CDR3 consists of 16 residues. The CDR3 reads CASSQDSGTGTYEQYF. The DNA of the CDR3 is TGCGCCAGCAGCCAAGATTCCGGGACAGGGACCTACGAGCAGTACTTC.

The J gene is TRBJ2-2, the V gene TRBV28; D could derive from TRBD1 or TRBD2 (5 bases each). Trimming removed 5 bases from V and 0 bases from J, with 13 bases in between. CDR3 size: 16 residues. CDR1 and CDR2 (germline): MDHEN, SYDVKM. CDR3 sequence reads: CASSPLGDANTGELFF. In DNA form, the CDR3 reads TGTGCCAGCAGTCCTTTGGGGGACGCGAACACCGGGGAGCTGTTTTTT.

The V gene is TRBV14, the J gene TRBJ2-5; 7 nucleotides align to TRBD2. The J call is uncertain, as TRBJ2-1 better fits the DNA end. This CDR3 spans 16 amino acids. Germline CDR1 is SGHDN and CDR2 is FVKESK. The CDR3 DNA follows: TGTGCCAGCAGCCAAGATTTGGGAACTAGCGCAGAGACCCAGTTCTTC. Amino acid sequence: CASSQDLGTSAETQFF.

CDR3 in amino acids: CASSFKGGVAFF. CDR3 bases: TGTGCCAGCAGTTTCAAGGGCGGCGTAGCTTTCTTT. The J gene is TRBJ1-1, the V gene TRBV12-3 or TRBV12-4; D is ambiguous. CDR3 length equals 12 residues. Trimming cost V 3 bases and J 10 bases, with 12 bases left between them.

This clonotype occurred a few times. The chain has TRBV20-1 and TRBJ2-1, with no clear D. Germline lookup yields CDR1 DFQATT and CDR2 SNEGSKA (reference sequence). This CDR3 is 13 amino acids long. Trimming took 5 bases from V and 3 from J, leaving 11 bases between them. CDR3 region: CSAGQPDYNEQFF. The CDR3 DNA follows: TGCAGTGCTGGTCAACCCGACTACAATGAGCAGTTCTTC.

The rearrangement links TRBV4-2 to TRBJ2-1; weak D call: TRBD2 (6 bases). The J call may be incorrect, as the DNA end agrees better with TRBJ2-7. The CDR3 covers 16 residues. The germline CDR1 and CDR2 sequences are LGHNA and YNFKEQ. The CDR3 here is CASSPVRGLLPDEQYF. The CDR3 coding sequence is TGTGCCAGCAGCCCCGTAAGGGGACTCCTACCCGATGAGCAGTACTTC.

In this sample, this clonotype turned up a few times. The chain recombines TRBV20-1 with TRBJ2-5, with 10 positions matching TRBD2. The J segment lost 5 bases and the V segment lost 3 bases, leaving 9 bases of the junction unmatched. Germline loops: CDR1 DFQATT, CDR2 SNEGSKA (reference sequence). This CDR3 is 15 amino acids long. CDR3 nucleotide sequence: TGCAGTGCTAGCCGCTCTAGCGGGAGCGGGGAGACCCAGTACTTC. It encodes CSASRSSGSGETQYF.

V gene TRBV6-1 combines with J gene TRBJ2-1; 8 bases match TRBD2. The trim removed 4 bases at V and 0 bases at J, leaving 8 bases unmatched. The CDR3 has 17 residues. Germline values: CDR1 MNHNS, CDR2 SASEGT. The CDR3 nucleotides are TGTGCCAGCAGTGTCCCCTTCGGGAGGGTCTCCTACAATGAGCAGTTCTTC. As protein: CASSVPFGRVSYNEQFF.

The chain couples TRBV18 to TRBJ2-7; D perhaps matches TRBD2 (6 bases). Germline V gene lookup returns CDR1 KGHSH and CDR2 LQKENI. This CDR3 is 13 amino acids long. V gave up 6 bases and J gave up 3 bases, with 12 bases separating them. The CDR3 reads CASSAASDYEQYF. The CDR3 DNA sequence: TGTGCCAGCTCCGCGGCTAGCGACTACGAGCAGTACTTC.